Listed below are T cell receptor beta chains from one sample, sequenced in a study of T-cell memory formation after mild COVID-19. TCRdb re-called the 5' RACE reads with MiXCR, one entry per CDR3 protein. The table has 92,000 or so distinct CDR3 sequences, about 13% seen once; the top ten hold about 26%. Sequencing used PBMCs or a T cell subset sorted from them (not recorded which). Receptors originate from an adult woman who had mild COVID-19 (a few samples of this study predate the infection). Cell type and time point are not known. Both conserved end residues are trimmed from each CDR3. Fields, in order: CDR3 length, J gene, clone size, V gene, CDR3 protein. The listing skips clone size in some rows; elsewhere it reads once, few, many or a size class.

13 | TRBJ2-7 | . | TRBV7-3 | ASSLGTGGPDEQY
14 | TRBJ2-3 | many | TRBV7-8 | ASSFGAGVGTDTQY
10 | TRBJ2-7 | . | TRBV29-1 | SADDNDAEQY
13 | TRBJ2-7 | few | TRBV20-1 | SALGLAGLSYEQY
15 | TRBJ2-7 | few | TRBV20-1 | SAGGASGSSYSYEQY
12 | TRBJ2-1 | . | TRBV10-3 | AISERESGNEQF
13 | TRBJ2-5 | . | TRBV4-3 | ASSQDRTGGETQY
11 | TRBJ2-1 | . | TRBV27 | ASSARGYNEQF
15 | TRBJ1-1 | many | TRBV4-2 | ASSQDQGGPMNTEAF
13 | TRBJ1-5 | . | TRBV4-3 | ASSLDRGLEQPQH
13 | TRBJ2-7 | many | TRBV4-2 | ASSHGGLAAYEQY
16 | TRBJ2-3 | few | TRBV20-1 | SAMSWGLAVENTDTQY
13 | TRBJ1-1 | . | TRBV7-8 | ASSLGLRGGGEAF
15 | TRBJ2-5 | few | TRBV3-1 | ASSPFTSGSFQETQY
9 | TRBJ2-7 | . | TRBV4-1 | ASSQAGKQY
8 | TRBJ2-7 | . | TRBV2 | ASRAYEQY
12 | TRBJ1-3 | . | TRBV11-2 | ASSHTGLPNTIY
13 | TRBJ2-3 | . | TRBV5-4 | ASSSTGGRTDTQY
16 | TRBJ2-5 | few | TRBV6-2/TRBV6-3 | ASSTGQGIASSWETQY
14 | TRBJ1-5 | . | TRBV20-1 | SATTIEGYSNQPQH
12 | TRBJ2-1 | . | TRBV4-2 | ASSHAGTYNEQF
12 | TRBJ1-1 | . | TRBV5-1 | ASSWTGTGLEAF
17 | TRBJ2-7 | few | TRBV3-1 | ASSQDGTSGGALAYEQY